This T cell receptor beta chain derives from a study of T cells in Graves' hyperthyroidism and ophthalmopathy. This clonotype was recorded many times. Its target is not known. Study outcomes and limitations: Clonotypes that were expanded in thyroid above 0.001 mostly appeared in blood too.

V shed 0 bases and J 15 bases; nucleotides not matched to a gene: 13. The CDR3 spans 15 residues. Germline assignment: CDR1 DFQATT and CDR2 SNEGSKA (reference sequence). RNA transcripts provided the source from which TCR beta CDR3 regions were amplified. The primer set for the first-round RT-PCR of the TCR CDR3 was HTBI. TCRdb re-derived calls from the multiplex PCR reads in MiXCR, one entry per CDR3 protein. The sample lists some 500,000 distinct CDR3 sequences; about 16% were seen once. Sequencing was carried out using blood. This receptor was taken from a woman under 40 with Graves' ophthalmopathy. The chain links TRBV20-1 to TRBJ2-1; TRBD2 agrees at 11 bases. The CDR3 nucleotides are TGCAGTGCTAGAGATTTGAAGGGACTAGCGGCTCCGCCGTTCTTC. Amino acid sequence: CSARDLKGLAAPPFF.